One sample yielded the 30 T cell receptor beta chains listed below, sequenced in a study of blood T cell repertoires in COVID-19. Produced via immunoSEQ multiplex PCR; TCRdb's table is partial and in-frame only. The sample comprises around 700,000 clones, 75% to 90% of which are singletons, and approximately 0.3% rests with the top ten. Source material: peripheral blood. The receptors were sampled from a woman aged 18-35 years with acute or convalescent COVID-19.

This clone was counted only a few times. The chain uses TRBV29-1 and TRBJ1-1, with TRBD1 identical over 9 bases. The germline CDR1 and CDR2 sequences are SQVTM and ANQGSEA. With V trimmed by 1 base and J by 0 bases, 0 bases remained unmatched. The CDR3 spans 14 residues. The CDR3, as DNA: TGCAGCGTTGAAGGGACAGGGGTGAACACTGAAGCTTTCTTT. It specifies CSVEGTGVNTEAFF.

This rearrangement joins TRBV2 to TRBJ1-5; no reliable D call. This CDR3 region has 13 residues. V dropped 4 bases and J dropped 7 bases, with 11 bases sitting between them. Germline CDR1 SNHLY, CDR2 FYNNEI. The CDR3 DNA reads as TGTGCCAGCAGTGGGGCAGGAAGGCAGCCCCAGCATTTT. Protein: CASSGAGRQPQHF.

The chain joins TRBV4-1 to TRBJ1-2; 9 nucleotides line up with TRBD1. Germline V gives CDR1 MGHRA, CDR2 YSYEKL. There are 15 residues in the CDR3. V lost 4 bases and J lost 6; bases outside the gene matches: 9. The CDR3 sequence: CASSPPGTGSNGYTF. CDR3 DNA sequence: TGCGCCAGCAGCCCTCCCGGGACAGGGTCCAATGGCTACACCTTC.

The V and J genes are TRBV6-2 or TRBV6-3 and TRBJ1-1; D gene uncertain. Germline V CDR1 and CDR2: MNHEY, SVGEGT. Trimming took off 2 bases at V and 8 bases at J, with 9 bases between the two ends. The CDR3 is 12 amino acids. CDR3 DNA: TGTGCCAGCAGTTACACGCGGATAGAAGCTTTCTTT. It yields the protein CASSYTRIEAFF.

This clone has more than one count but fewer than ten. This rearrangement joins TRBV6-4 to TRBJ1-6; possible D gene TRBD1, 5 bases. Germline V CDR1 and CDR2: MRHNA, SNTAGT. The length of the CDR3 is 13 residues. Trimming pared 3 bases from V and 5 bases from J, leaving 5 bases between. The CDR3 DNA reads TGTGCCAGCAGTGAAGGGGATAATTCACCCCTCCACTTT. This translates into CASSEGDNSPLHF.

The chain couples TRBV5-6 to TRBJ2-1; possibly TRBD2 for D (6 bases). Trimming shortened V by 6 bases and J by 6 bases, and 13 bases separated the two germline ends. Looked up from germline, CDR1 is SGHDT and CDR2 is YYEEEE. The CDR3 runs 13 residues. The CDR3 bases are TGTGCCAGCAACATACCGGGGGTCAATGAGCAGTTCTTC. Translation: CASNIPGVNEQFF.

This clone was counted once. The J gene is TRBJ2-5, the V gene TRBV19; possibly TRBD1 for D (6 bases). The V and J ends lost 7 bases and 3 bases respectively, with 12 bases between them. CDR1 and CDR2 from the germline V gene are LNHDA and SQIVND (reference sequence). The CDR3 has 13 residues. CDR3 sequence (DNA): TGTGCCAGTAATACAGGGAATAAAGAGACCCAGTACTTC. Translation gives CASNTGNKETQYF.

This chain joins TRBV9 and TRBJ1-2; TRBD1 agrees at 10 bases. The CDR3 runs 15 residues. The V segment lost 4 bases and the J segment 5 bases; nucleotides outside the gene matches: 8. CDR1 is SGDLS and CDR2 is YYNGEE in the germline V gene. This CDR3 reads CASSPEPGQGYGYTF. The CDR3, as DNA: TGTGCCAGCAGCCCCGAGCCGGGACAGGGGTATGGCTACACCTTC.

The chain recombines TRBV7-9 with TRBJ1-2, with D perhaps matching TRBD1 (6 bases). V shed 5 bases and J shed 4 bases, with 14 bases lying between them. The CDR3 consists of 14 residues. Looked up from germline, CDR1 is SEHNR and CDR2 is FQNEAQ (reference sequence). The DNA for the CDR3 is TGTGCCAGCAGCGGTACAGGGTGGGGCTATGGCTACACCTTC. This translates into CASSGTGWGYGYTF.

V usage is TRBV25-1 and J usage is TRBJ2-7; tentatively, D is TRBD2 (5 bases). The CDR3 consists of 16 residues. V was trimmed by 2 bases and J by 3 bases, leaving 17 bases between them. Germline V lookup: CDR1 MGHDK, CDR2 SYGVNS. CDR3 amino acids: CASSEAEGTSRYEQYF. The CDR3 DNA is TGTGCCAGCAGTGAAGCCGAGGGCACAAGCCGCTACGAGCAGTACTTC.

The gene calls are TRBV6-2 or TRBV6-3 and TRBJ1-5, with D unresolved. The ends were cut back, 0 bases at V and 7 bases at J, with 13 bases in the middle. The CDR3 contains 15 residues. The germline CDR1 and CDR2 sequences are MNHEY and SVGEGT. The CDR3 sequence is CASSYSRGIGQPQHF. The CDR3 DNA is TGTGCCAGCAGTTACTCACGAGGTATCGGCCAGCCCCAGCATTTT.

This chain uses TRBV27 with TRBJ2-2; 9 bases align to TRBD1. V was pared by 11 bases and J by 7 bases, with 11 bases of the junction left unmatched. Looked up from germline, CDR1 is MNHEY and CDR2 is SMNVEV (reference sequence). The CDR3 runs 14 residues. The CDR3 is CASSWGQGVGELFF. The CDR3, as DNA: TGTGCCTCCTCCTGGGGACAGGGCGTCGGGGAGCTGTTTTTT.

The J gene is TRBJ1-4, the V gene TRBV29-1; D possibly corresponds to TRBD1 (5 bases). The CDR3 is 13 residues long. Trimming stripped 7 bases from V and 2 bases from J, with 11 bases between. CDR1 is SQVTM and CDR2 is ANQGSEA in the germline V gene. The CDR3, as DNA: TGCAGCGCCACAGGTTTGACTAATGAAAAACTGTTTTTT. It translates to CSATGLTNEKLFF.

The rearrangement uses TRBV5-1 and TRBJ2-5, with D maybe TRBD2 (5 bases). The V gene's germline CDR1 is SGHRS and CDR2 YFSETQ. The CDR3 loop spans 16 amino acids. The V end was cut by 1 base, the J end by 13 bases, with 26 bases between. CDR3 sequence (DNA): TGCGCCAGCAGCTTGTCGGCTAGCAGGCCCCAAGGTGCAGGGTACTTC. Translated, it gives CASSLSASRPQGAGYF. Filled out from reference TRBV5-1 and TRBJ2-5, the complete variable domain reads KAGVTQTPRYLIKTRGQQVTLSCSPISGHRSVSWYQQTPGQGLQFLFEYFSETQRNKGNFPGRFSGRQFSNSRSEMNVSTLELGDSALYLCASSLSASRPQGAGYFGPGTRLLVL.

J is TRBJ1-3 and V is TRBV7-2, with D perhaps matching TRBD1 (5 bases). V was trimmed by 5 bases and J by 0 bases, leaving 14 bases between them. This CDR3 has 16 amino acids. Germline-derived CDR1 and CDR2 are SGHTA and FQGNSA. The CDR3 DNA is TGTGCCAGCAGCGAACACAGGTCTCTCTCTGGAAACACCATATATTTT. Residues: CASSEHRSLSGNTIYF.

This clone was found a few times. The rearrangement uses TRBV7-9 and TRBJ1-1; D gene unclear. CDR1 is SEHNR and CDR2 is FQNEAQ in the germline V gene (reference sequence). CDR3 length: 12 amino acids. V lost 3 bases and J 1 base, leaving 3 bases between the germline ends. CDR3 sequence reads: CASSFSNTEAFF. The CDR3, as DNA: TGTGCCAGCAGCTTCTCGAACACTGAAGCTTTCTTT.

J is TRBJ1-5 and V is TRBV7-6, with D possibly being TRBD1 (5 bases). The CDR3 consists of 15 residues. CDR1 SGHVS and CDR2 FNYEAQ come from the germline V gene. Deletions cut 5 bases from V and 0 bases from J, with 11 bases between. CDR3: CASSQDSNSNQPQHF. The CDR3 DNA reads TGTGCCAGCAGCCAAGACAGTAATAGCAATCAGCCCCAGCATTTT. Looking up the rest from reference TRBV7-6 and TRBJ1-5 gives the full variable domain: GAGVSQSPRYKVTKRGQDVALRCDPISGHVSLYWYRQALGQGPEFLTYFNYEAQQDKSGLPNDRFSAERPEGSISTLTIQRTEQRDSAMYRCASSQDSNSNQPQHFGDGTRLSIL.

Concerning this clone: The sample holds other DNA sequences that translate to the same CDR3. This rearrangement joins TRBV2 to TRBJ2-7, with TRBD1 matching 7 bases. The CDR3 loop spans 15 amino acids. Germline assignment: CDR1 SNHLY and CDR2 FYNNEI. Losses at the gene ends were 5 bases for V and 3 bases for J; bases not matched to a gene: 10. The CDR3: CASSPRTGIGYEQYF. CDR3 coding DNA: TGTGCCAGCAGTCCGAGGACAGGAATAGGCTACGAGCAGTACTTC.

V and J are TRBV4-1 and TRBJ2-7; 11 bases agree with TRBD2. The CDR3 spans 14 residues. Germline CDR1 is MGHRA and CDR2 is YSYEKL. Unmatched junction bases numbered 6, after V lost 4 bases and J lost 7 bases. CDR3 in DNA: TGCGCCAGCAGCCTCCGACTAGCGGGGTATGAGCAGTACTTC. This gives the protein CASSLRLAGYEQYF.

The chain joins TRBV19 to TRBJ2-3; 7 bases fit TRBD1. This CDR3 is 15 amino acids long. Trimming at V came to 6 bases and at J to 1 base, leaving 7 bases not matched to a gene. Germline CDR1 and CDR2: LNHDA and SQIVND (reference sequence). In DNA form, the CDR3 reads TGTGCCAGTAGCAATCTGCAGGGGGGCACAGATACGCAGTATTTT. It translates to CASSNLQGGTDTQYF.

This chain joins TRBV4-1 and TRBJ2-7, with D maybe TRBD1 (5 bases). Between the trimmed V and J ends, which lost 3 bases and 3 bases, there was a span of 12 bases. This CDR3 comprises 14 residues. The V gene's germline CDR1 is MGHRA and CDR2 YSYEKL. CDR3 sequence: CASSQISRGYEQYF. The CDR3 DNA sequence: TGCGCCAGCAGCCAGATCTCTAGGGGCTACGAGCAGTACTTC.

The CDR3 reads CASSSGVGYTF. In DNA, the CDR3 is TGTGCCAGCAGTTCCGGGGTGGGCTACACCTTC. The chain joins TRBV6-5 to TRBJ1-2, with no clear D. The germline V and J ends were trimmed by 4 bases and 8 bases, with 8 bases remaining between them. The germline V gene encodes CDR1 MNHEY and CDR2 SVGAGI. The CDR3 covers 11 residues.

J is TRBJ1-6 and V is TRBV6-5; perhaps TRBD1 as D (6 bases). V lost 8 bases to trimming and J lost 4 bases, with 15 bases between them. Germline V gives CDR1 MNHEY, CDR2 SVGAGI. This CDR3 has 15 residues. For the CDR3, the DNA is TGTGCCAGCGGGGACACCGACCCTTATAATTCACCCCTCCACTTT. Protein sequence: CASGDTDPYNSPLHF.

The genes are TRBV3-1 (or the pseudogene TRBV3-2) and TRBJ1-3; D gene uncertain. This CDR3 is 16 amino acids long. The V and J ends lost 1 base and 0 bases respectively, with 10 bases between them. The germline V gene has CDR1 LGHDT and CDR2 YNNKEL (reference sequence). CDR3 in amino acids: CASSQAEGYSGNTIYF. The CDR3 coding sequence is TGTGCCAGCAGCCAAGCCGAGGGCTACTCTGGAAACACCATATATTTT.

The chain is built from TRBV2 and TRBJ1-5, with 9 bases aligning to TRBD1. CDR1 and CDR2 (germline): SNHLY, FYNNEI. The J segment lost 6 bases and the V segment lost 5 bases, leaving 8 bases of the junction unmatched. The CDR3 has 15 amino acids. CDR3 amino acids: CASSKIQGARQPQHF. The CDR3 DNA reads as TGTGCCAGCAGTAAAATACAGGGGGCGCGTCAGCCCCAGCATTTT. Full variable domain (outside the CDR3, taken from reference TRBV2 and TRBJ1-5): EPEVTQTPSHQVTQMGQEVILRCVPISNHLYFYWYRQILGQKVEFLVSFYNNEISEKSEIFDDQFSVERPDGSNFTLKIRSTKLEDSAMYFCASSKIQGARQPQHFGDGTRLSIL.

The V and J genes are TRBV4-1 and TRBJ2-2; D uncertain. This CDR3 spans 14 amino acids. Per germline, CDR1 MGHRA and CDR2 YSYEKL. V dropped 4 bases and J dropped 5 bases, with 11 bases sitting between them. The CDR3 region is CASSPLQETGELFF. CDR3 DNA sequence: TGCGCCAGCAGCCCTTTACAAGAAACCGGGGAGCTGTTTTTT.

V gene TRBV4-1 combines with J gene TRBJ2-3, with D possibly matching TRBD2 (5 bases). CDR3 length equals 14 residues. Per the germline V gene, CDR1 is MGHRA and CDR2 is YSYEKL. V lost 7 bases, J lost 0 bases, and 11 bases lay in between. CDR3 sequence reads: CASTGVDSTDTQYF. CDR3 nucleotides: TGCGCCAGCACCGGGGTAGATAGCACAGATACGCAGTATTTT.

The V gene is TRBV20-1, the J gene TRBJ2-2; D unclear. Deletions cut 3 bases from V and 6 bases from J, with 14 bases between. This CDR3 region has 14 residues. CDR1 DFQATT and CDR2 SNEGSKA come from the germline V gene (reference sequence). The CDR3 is CSASHRRSSGELFF. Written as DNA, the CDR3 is TGCAGTGCTAGTCATCGCAGGTCATCCGGGGAGCTGTTTTTT.

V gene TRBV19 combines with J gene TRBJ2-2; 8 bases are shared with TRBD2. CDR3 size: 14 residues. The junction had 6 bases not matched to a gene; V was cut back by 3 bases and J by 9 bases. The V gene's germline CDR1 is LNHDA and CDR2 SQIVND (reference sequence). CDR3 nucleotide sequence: TGTGCCAGTAGTATCGGGGGGGGCCTCCGGGAGCTGTTTTTT. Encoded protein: CASSIGGGLRELFF.

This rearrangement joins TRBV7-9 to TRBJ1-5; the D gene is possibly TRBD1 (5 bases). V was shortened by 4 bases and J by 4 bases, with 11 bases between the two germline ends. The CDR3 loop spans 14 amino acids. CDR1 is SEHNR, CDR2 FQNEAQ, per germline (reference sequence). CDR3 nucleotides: TGTGCCAGCAGCTCAGACAGCCCGAATCAGCCCCAGCATTTT. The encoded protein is CASSSDSPNQPQHF. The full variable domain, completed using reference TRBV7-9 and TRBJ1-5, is DTGVSQNPRHKITKRGQNVTFRCDPISEHNRLYWYRQTLGQGPEFLTYFQNEAQLEKSRLLSDRFSAERPKGSFSTLEIQRTEQGDSAMYLCASSSDSPNQPQHFGDGTRLSIL.